This entry describes one TCR beta chain. The identical CDR3 is also encoded by other nucleotide sequences in the sample. This entry belongs to a study of shared clonotypes between healthy human individuals. The repertoire was sequenced with immunoSEQ multiplex PCR; TCRdb's copy has only in-frame clones and lacks some. The sample contains some 2,500,000 clones, roughly 90% of which appear only once. The CDR3 runs to 13 residues. Germline V gives CDR1 KGHSH, CDR2 LQKENI. Trimming took off 3 bases at V and 3 bases at J, with 9 bases between the two ends. V gene TRBV18 combines with J gene TRBJ2-7; tentatively, D is TRBD2 (6 bases). This clonotype was obtained from a young man in good health. Some clones in this sample may be carry-over from other donors' samples. Sequencing input: naive CD4+ T cells from PBMCs. The sample's subset: CD45RA+ positively selected. The CDR3 nucleotides are TGTGCCAGCTCACCCGGGAGAGACTACGAGCAGTACTTC. Its translation is CASSPGRDYEQYF.